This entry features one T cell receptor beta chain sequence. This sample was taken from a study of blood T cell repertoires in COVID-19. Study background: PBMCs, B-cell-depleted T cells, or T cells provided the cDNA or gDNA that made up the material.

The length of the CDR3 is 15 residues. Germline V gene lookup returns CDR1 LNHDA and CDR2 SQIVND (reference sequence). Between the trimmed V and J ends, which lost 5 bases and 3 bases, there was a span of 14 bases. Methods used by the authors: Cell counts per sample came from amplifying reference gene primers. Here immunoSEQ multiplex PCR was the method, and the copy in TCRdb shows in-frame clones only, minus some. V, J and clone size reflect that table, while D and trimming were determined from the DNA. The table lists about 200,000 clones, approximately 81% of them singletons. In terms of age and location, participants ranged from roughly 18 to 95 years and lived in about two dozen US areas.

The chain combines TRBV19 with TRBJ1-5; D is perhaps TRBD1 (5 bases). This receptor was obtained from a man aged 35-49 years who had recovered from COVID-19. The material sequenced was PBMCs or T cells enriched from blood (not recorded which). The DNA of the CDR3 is TGTGCCAGTAGTGAAGGGGTCAACCCCAATCAGCCCCAGCATTTT. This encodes CASSEGVNPNQPQHF.